This TCR beta chain is drawn from a study of shared clonotypes between healthy human individuals. Study results and limitations: The small donor group covered limited genetic and exposure diversity.

As defined, naive CD8 cells were CD45RO-negative and positively selected for CCR7, with terminally differentiated effector memory CD45RA+ cells excluded. Produced via immunoSEQ multiplex PCR; TCRdb's table is partial and in-frame only. The sample shows over 2 million clones, roughly 94% of them seen only once. Note on this clone: As yet, its antigen is unknown.

CDR1 and CDR2 from the germline V gene are SGHRS and YFSETQ. This CDR3 has 16 amino acids. Trimming took 4 bases from V and 4 from J, leaving 21 bases between them. The V call is TRBV5-1, the J call TRBJ2-7; D is possibly TRBD2 (6 bases). The receptor was derived from a young man in good health. Sequencing input: naive CD8+ T cells sorted from blood. The CDR3 nucleotides are TGCGCCAGCAGCCTTTGGCCCCCCGGGGGTCGATACGAGCAGTACTTC. It codes for CASSLWPPGGRYEQYF.